This T cell receptor (beta chain) was profiled in a study of blood T cell repertoires in COVID-19. Whole-study context: Specimens from acute and convalescent COVID-19 originated in the United States, Italy and Spain. Sample material is recorded as cDNA or gDNA derived from T cells, B-cell-depleted T cells, or PBMCs.

In the source study's methods: It was from reference gene primer amplification that nucleated cell counts were estimated. The method was immunoSEQ multiplex PCR; TCRdb's version includes in-frame clones alone and lacks a portion of them. The V and J calls and the clone size are those of that table, but D and trimming were determined from the DNA. The sample holds 110,000 to 150,000 clones, around 81% seen once. V trimming: 5 bases; J trimming: 6 bases; junction bases outside the gene matches: 4. CDR3 length: 15 amino acids. The germline V gene has CDR1 SGHAT and CDR2 FQNNGV. This clone occurred once. The TCR comes from a woman between 50 and 59 years old with acute or convalescent COVID-19. This chain uses TRBV11-2 with TRBJ2-1; 13 bases match TRBD2. The sample consisted of peripheral blood. The CDR3 DNA is TGTGCCAGCAGCAGGGGACTAGCGGGGATCAATGAGCAGTTCTTC. Translating gives CASSRGLAGINEQFF.